This TCR beta chain was observed in a study of identical twins. Germline V CDR1 and CDR2: SGHTA, FQGNSA. J gave up 8 bases and V 5 bases, and 10 bases lay outside the gene matches. The CDR3 has 17 residues. Findings of the study overall: The presence of invariant MAIT and iNKT cells could partly confound analyses of zero-insertion sequences. Out-of-frame beta sequences exhibited a weaker degree of excess twin sharing.

One entry per CDR3 protein, called by TCRdb with MiXCR from the 5' RACE reads. The sample comprises around 280,000 distinct CDR3 sequences, roughly 8.6% of which are singletons, and approximately 2% rests with the top ten. Comment on this clonotype: No antigen is known for it.

The sample was also linked to a second study, of yellow fever vaccine responses in identical twins. Per that paper: Among the twins, the vaccine T cell response reportedly seemed partly convergent and partly personalized.

The sequence was obtained from a woman aged 18-29 years in good health. This rearrangement joins TRBV7-2 to TRBJ2-1; 15 nucleotides line up with TRBD2. Sequencing was carried out using memory (CD45RO+) T cells sorted from blood. The DNA of the CDR3 is TGTGCCAGCAGCCCCCGGACTAGCGGGGGGGCTGTGGATGAGCAGTTCTTC. The encoded protein is CASSPRTSGGAVDEQFF. Full variable domain (rest looked up from reference TRBV7-2 and TRBJ2-1): GAGVSQSPSNKVTEKGKDVELRCDPISGHTALYWYRQSLGQGLEFLIYFQGNSAPDKSGLPSDRFSAERTGGSVSTLTIQRTQQEDSAVYLCASSPRTSGGAVDEQFFGPGTRLTVL.